This T cell receptor beta chain was captured in a study of cytomegalovirus exposure and HLA in healthy donors. Whole-study results and caveats: Among the most significant clusters, several appeared linked to common viral pathogens in a later analysis. Later analysis placed DRB1 highest and HLA-C lowest in TCR association rates, which differed by HLA locus.

Amplification used 60 Vbeta primers and 13 Jbeta primers. Produced via immunoSEQ multiplex PCR; TCRdb's table is partial and in-frame only. The data contain some 180,000 clones, almost 75% of them singletons. The CDR3 runs 17 residues. Those who donated were healthy bone marrow donors. This clone was seen more than once but under ten times. What it binds is not known. The specimen was PBMCs. The clonotype originates from a woman aged 18 to 35 in good health and CMV-seropositive. This chain joins TRBV21-1 and TRBJ1-4; the table calls TRBD1, which could not be checked here. TRBV21-1 is designated a pseudogene. CDR3 in amino acids: CASSQFERDRGNEKLFF. CDR3 DNA sequence: TGTGCCAGCAGCCAGTTTGAAAGGGACAGGGGGAATGAAAAACTGTTTTTT.